Sequencing of this T cell receptor beta chain was carried out in a study of T cells in Graves' hyperthyroidism and ophthalmopathy (dated by TCRdb to between 2019 and 2020). In the study overall: Peripheral blood samples were taken at initial diagnosis, before any treatment was given. TCR V-J signatures able to tell the groups apart were searched for in a discovery cohort of around 95 patients, of whom under 45 had Graves' ophthalmopathy and 57 had stable Graves' hyperthyroidism. An independent validation cohort of around 20 hyperthyroidism patients and roughly 16 patients who later progressed to ophthalmopathy tested prospective prediction of ophthalmopathy. The roughly 90 discovery patients were divided at random into training and test sets in a 7:3 ratio. In addition, the study compared T-cell repertoires in thyroid tissue and in blood from several Graves' hyperthyroidism patients. Once sampling was done, hyperthyroidism patients were given methimazole at a starting dose of 30 mg daily, whereas ophthalmopathy patients were given high-dose intravenous methylprednisolone. The paper describes TCR Vbeta CDR3 sequencing of 140 or so peripheral blood samples, made up of some 40 ophthalmopathy patients, approximately 76 hyperthyroidism patients and about 17 progressor patients.

CDR1 and CDR2, looked up from the germline V gene, are MDHEN and SYDVKM. Including cysteine and phenylalanine, the CDR3 has 14 amino acids. Just the 42-base CDR3 DNA is kept, in frame starting at base 1. At the junction V is shortened by 7 bases and J by 0 bases, with 10 bases in between. This clonotype has ten or more counts. Its antigen is unknown. No much larger clone is present one base from it, and per-base qualities are unavailable. Broad study findings and their caveats: Sample size was not statistically predetermined, and blinding of investigators to group allocation was not performed. Ophthalmopathy was separated from stable hyperthyroidism by a 13 V-J signature model, with approximately 90% sensitivity and 81% to 83% specificity obtained in cross-validation and 80%/75% obtained in testing. Most expanded thyroid clonotypes (frequency above 0.001) were also found in blood, which suggests that blood repertoires may mirror thyroid immune responses. During validation, the model predicted progression to ophthalmopathy a median of roughly 7.1 months ahead of onset, with 70.59% sensitivity and roughly 72% specificity.

Amplification of TCR beta CDR3 regions was carried out from RNA transcripts. The TCR CDR3 was subjected to a first round of RT-PCR using the HTBI primer set and the Qiagen OneStep RT-PCR kit. A second multiplex PCR round built the libraries, followed by size selection and purification. Libraries were sequenced paired-end with 100 bp reads on an Illumina HiSeq2000. The study's processing was this. SOAPnuke was used to process the raw data, removing reads that contained adapters or uncalled bases, had a mean Phred below 15, or lacked an exact match to the constant primer or identifier. COPE v1.2.5 was used to merge high-quality paired reads, and clonotypes were defined as unique nucleotide sequences. MiTCR v1.1 was used to align the clonotypes against IMGT TRBV, TRBD and TRBJ reference segments. The analysis was restricted to V-J combinations with a frequency above 0.0001, which together covered approximately 99% of the repertoires. A TCS score was defined as the ratio of F50 (clonal expansion) to E x V (chaos), with BLOSUM62-based TCRdist applied between CDR3 peptides within each V-J. Welch's t-statistics and random forest reduced around 550 V-J features to about 13, which were used in a naive Bayes classifier (R e1071). The public reads were reanalyzed by TCRdb: fastp trimming at Q25, MiXCR alignment, in-frame beta chains only. Every distinct CDR3 protein forms one entry, paired with its most common genes and DNA. TCRdb, rather than the study authors, made the V and J calls. Within this sample are approximately 590,000 distinct CDR3 sequences, with 15% to 17% of them counted one time only. Approximately 7.4% of the sample lies in the top ten.

Graves' hyperthyroidism was defined as stable when no progression to ophthalmopathy occurred over 18 months of follow-up. The hyperthyroidism patients were between 18 and 65 years old and newly diagnosed, with a disease duration of less than 2 months. Patients with uncontrolled infections, other autoimmune diseases, pregnancy or lactation were excluded. Clinical symptoms, serum thyroxine and TRAb, thyroid ultrasound, and orbital computed tomography formed the basis for the diagnoses. PBMCs were separated from roughly 10 ml of fresh peripheral blood using Ficoll-Paque density gradient centrifugation. Total RNA was extracted using Trizol reagent, and RNA quality was assessed on an Agilent 2100 Bioanalyzer.

The sample taken for sequencing was blood. The receptor was derived from a woman in her twenties or thirties with Graves' hyperthyroidism. The sequence is built from TRBV28 and TRBJ2-1; tentative D gene TRBD1, with 5 bases matching. CDR3 region: CASKGISSYNEQFF. The DNA reads TGTGCCAGCAAGGGGATCAGCTCCTACAATGAGCAGTTCTTC.